Below, 8 T cell receptor beta chains from the same sample are listed, as sequenced in a study of Graves' ophthalmopathy and Graves' hyperthyroidism. Amplification from RNA transcripts yielded the TCR beta CDR3 regions. An opening RT-PCR round employed HTBI primers and preceded a second-round multiplex PCR. TCRdb used MiXCR to reprocess the multiplex PCR reads, holding one entry per CDR3 protein. The sample records approximately 500,000 distinct CDR3 sequences, around 14% being singletons. Sequenced input: blood. The receptor set was obtained from a woman aged 25 to 39 with Graves' ophthalmopathy.

This clonotype came up many times. The chain combines TRBV5-1 with TRBJ1-5; D is undetermined. The germline gives CDR1 SGHRS, CDR2 YFSETQ. Trimming cost V 8 bases and J 3 bases, with 21 bases left between them. CDR3 length equals 16 residues. The CDR3 sequence is CASIEVRTVDNQPQHF. CDR3 DNA sequence: TGCGCCAGTATTGAGGTTCGGACGGTAGACAATCAGCCCCAGCATTTT.

The sample holds many counts of this clonotype. The chain is built from TRBV15 and TRBJ1-1; D unresolved. The germline CDR1 and CDR2 sequences are LNHNV and YYDKDF (reference sequence). The CDR3 extends over 16 amino acids. Trimming stripped 0 bases from V and 1 base from J, with 12 bases between. Here the CDR3 DNA reads TGTGCCACCAGCAGAGATAATGGGCCGTCGAACACTGAAGCTTTCTTT. Amino acids: CATSRDNGPSNTEAFF. The whole variable domain, remainder taken from reference TRBV15 and TRBJ1-1, is DAMVIQNPRYQVTQFGKPVTLSCSQTLNHNVMYWYQQKSSQAPKLLFHYYDKDFNNEADTPDNFQSRRPNTSFCFLDIRSPGLGDTAMYLCATSRDNGPSNTEAFFGQGTRLTVV.

There are many counts of this clonotype. V gene TRBV6-1 combines with J gene TRBJ2-2; 11 bases match TRBD2. With V trimmed by 2 bases and J by 4 bases, 6 bases remained unmatched. The germline gives CDR1 MNHNS, CDR2 SASEGT. The CDR3 has 17 amino acids. In nucleotides, the CDR3 is TGTGCCAGCAGTGAACCCTTCCTAGCGGGAGGCACCGGGGAGCTGTTTTTT. Translated: CASSEPFLAGGTGELFF.

The V and J genes are TRBV20-1 and TRBJ2-5, with D possibly matching TRBD2 (6 bases). Per germline, CDR1 DFQATT and CDR2 SNEGSKA (reference sequence). The CDR3 sequence is 14 residues long. Trimming took off 3 bases at V and 0 bases at J, with 11 bases between the two ends. CDR3 sequence: CSASPGLYQETQYF. Written as DNA, the CDR3 is TGCAGTGCTAGCCCGGGACTGTACCAAGAGACCCAGTACTTC.

This clonotype was detected many times. The chain has TRBV6-1 and TRBJ1-1; D not resolved. The CDR3 extends over 14 amino acids. Germline lookup yields CDR1 MNHNS and CDR2 SASEGT. V gave up 1 base and J gave up 1 base, with 7 bases separating them. The chain's CDR3 is CASSEVLENTEAFF. The CDR3 bases are TGTGCCAGCAGTGAAGTGCTGGAGAACACTGAAGCTTTCTTT.

This clonotype was detected a few times. This could be a read error, since a much larger clone is one nucleotide away. The gene calls are TRBV20-1 and TRBJ1-1, with 7 bases matching TRBD1. CDR3 size: 14 residues. Germline V gene sequence: CDR1 DFQATT, CDR2 SNEGSKA (reference sequence). V was pared by 0 bases and J by 6 bases, with 7 bases of the junction left unmatched. CDR3 bases: TGCAGTGCTAGAGAGGGGGCAGGGGGGCCTGAAGCTTTCTTT. It codes for CSAREGAGGPEAFF.

The chain recombines TRBV20-1 with TRBJ2-7; 8 bases match TRBD2. Trimming cost V 6 bases and J 2 bases; bases outside gene matches: 12. CDR3 length equals 15 residues. CDR1 is DFQATT, CDR2 SNEGSKA, per germline (reference sequence). The DNA for the CDR3 is TGCAGTGCCAGCCTAACTAGCGGCCCCCCCTACGAGCAGTACTTC. It specifies CSASLTSGPPYEQYF.

This clonotype appeared many times. The chain joins TRBV24-1 to TRBJ2-5; 7 positions agree with TRBD1. The germline V gene has CDR1 KGHDR and CDR2 SFDVKD. V lost 4 bases to trimming and J lost 1 base; unmatched junction nucleotides: 8. The CDR3 is 16 amino acids. CDR3 sequence: CATSEDPGDSQETQYF. The DNA for the CDR3 is TGTGCCACCAGTGAGGACCCCGGGGACAGCCAAGAGACCCAGTACTTC.